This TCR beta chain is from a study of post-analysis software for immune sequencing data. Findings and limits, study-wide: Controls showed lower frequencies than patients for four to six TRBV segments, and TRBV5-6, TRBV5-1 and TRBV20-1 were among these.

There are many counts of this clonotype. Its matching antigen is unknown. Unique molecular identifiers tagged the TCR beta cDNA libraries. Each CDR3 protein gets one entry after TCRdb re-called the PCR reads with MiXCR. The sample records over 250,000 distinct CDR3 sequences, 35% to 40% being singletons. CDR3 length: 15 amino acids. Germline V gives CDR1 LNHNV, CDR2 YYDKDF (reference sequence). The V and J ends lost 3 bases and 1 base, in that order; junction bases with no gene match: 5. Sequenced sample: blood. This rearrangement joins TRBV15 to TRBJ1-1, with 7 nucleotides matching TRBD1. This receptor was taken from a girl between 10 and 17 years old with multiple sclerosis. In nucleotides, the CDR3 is TGTGCCACCAGCAGGGAGACAGGGTGGAACACTGAAGCTTTCTTT. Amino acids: CATSRETGWNTEAFF. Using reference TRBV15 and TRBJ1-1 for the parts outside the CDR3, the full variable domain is DAMVIQNPRYQVTQFGKPVTLSCSQTLNHNVMYWYQQKSSQAPKLLFHYYDKDFNNEADTPDNFQSRRPNTSFCFLDIRSPGLGDTAMYLCATSRETGWNTEAFFGQGTRLTVV.